These T cell receptor beta chains were read from a single sample in a study of shared clonotypes between healthy human individuals. Libraries were prepared by immunoSEQ multiplex PCR; TCRdb keeps only in-frame clonotypes and omits some of them. Of 2,100,000 or so clones listed, 95% are singletons. The sequencing input was naive CD4+ T cells sorted from blood. These receptors came from a man between 18 and 35 years old in good health. Both conserved end residues are part of each CDR3. A D gene is named only where the DNA matches it firmly. The size entry is marked missing in some rows and otherwise reads once, few, many or a size class.

TRBV5-1,TRBJ2-3,-,TRBD1,CASSFGDRESDTQYF,TGCGCCAGCAGCTTTGGAGACAGGGAATCAGATACGCAGTATTTT
TRBV11-3,TRBJ2-1,-,-,CASSLDRQKQFF,TGTGCCAGCAGCTTAGATCGGCAAAAACAGTTCTTC
TRBV10-3,TRBJ1-3,-,-,CAIGTSRTGNTIYF,TGTGCCATCGGAACTTCACGGACTGGAAACACCATATATTTT
TRBV5-1,TRBJ1-6,-,TRBD1,CASSLGTGVSPLHF,TGCGCCAGCAGCTTGGGGACAGGGGTTTCACCCCTCCACTTT
TRBV18,TRBJ2-7,-,TRBD1,CASSPPGQGVYEQYF,TGTGCCAGCTCACCACCGGGACAGGGAGTTTACGAGCAGTACTTC
TRBV6-1,TRBJ1-3,-,TRBD1,CASSEDRSSGNTIYF,TGTGCCAGCAGTGAGGACAGGAGCTCTGGAAACACCATATATTTT
TRBV29-1,TRBJ2-5,-,TRBD1,CSVDDGQGIETQYF,TGCAGCGTTGACGACGGACAGGGTATAGAGACCCAGTACTTC
TRBV4-3,TRBJ2-3,-,TRBD2,CASSQVLAGGVDTQYF,TGCGCCAGCAGCCAAGTCCTAGCGGGAGGGGTAGACACGCAGTATTTT
TRBV9,TRBJ2-2,once,-,CDDPPGQPNTGELFF,TGTGACGACCCGCCTGGACAGCCGAACACCGGGGAGCTGTTTTTT
TRBV7-9,TRBJ1-1,-,TRBD1,CASIRSGQSTEAFF,TGTGCCAGCATCCGATCGGGACAGAGCACTGAAGCTTTCTTT
TRBV21-1,TRBJ1-2,-,-,CASSKALLAGSNYGYTF,TGTGCCAGCAGCAAAGCGCTCTTGGCAGGGTCTAACTATGGCTACACCTTC
TRBV30,TRBJ2-5,-,TRBD2,CAWSAGWGGETQYF,TGTGCCTGGAGTGCAGGCTGGGGGGGAGAGACCCAGTACTTC
TRBV10-3,TRBJ2-7,-,-,CAISVGTYEQYF,TGTGCCATCAGTGTCGGGACCTACGAGCAGTACTTC
TRBV10-3,TRBJ1-3,-,TRBD1,CAISDGTASGNTIYF,TGTGCCATCAGTGACGGGACAGCGTCTGGAAACACCATATATTTT
TRBV28,TRBJ1-3,-,-,CASSSGGPLSGNTIYF,TGTGCCAGCAGTTCCGGAGGGCCCCTCTCTGGAAACACCATATATTTT
TRBV27,TRBJ1-1,-,-,CASKARLNTEAFF,TGTGCCAGCAAGGCCAGACTGAACACTGAAGCTTTCTTT
TRBV2,TRBJ1-2,-,TRBD1,CASSAQGGYGYTF,TGTGCCAGCAGTGCGCAGGGGGGCTATGGCTACACCTTC
TRBV28,TRBJ1-1,-,-,CASSANQGWVYYTEAFF,TGTGCCAGCAGTGCTAATCAGGGATGGGTTTATTATACTGAAGCTTTCTTT
TRBV5-1,TRBJ1-1,once,-,CASSVSSGYWNTEAFF,TGCGCCAGCAGCGTTTCCTCAGGGTACTGGAACACTGAAGCTTTCTTT
TRBV30,TRBJ1-1,-,-,CAWTPRPDTEAFF,TGTGCCTGGACCCCACGACCGGACACTGAAGCTTTCTTT
TRBV4-3,TRBJ2-2,-,-,CASSQDVSNTGELFF,TGCGCCAGCAGCCAAGATGTCTCGAACACCGGGGAGCTGTTTTTT
TRBV5-1,TRBJ1-5,-,-,CASSLGLNQPQHF,TGCGCCAGCAGCTTGGGGCTCAATCAGCCCCAGCATTTT
TRBV5-6,TRBJ2-1,once,-,CASSLFTASLENEQFF,TGTGCCAGCAGCTTGTTTACGGCTAGCCTAGAGAATGAGCAGTTCTTC
TRBV2,TRBJ1-2,once,TRBD1,CASSGQGEDYGYTF,TGTGCCAGCAGTGGACAGGGGGAGGACTATGGCTACACCTTC
TRBV2,TRBJ1-2,once,-,CASSETRQDNYGYTF,TGTGCCAGCAGTGAAACGCGACAGGACAACTATGGCTACACCTTC
TRBV4-1,TRBJ1-1,few,-,CASSLRLSNTEAFF,TGCGCCAGCAGTCTCAGGTTGTCGAACACTGAAGCTTTCTTT
TRBV13,TRBJ1-3,-,-,CASSLGDTIYF,TGTGCCAGCAGCTTAGGAGACACCATATATTTT